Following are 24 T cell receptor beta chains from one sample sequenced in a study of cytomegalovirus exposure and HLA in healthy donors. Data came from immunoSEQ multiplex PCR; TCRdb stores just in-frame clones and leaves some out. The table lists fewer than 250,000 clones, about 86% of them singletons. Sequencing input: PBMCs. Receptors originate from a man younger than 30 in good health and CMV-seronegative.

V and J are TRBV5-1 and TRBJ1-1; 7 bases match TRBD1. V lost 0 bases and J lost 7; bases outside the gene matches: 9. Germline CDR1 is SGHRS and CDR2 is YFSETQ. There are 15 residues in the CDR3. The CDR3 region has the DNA TGCGCCAGCAGCTTGGATCGACAGGGTCATAATGAAGCTTTCTTT. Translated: CASSLDRQGHNEAFF.

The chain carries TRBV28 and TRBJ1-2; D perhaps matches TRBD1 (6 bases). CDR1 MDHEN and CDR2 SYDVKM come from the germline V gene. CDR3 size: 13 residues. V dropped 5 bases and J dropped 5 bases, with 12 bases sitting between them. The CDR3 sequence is CASSMTGNYGYTF. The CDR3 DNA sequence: TGTGCCAGCAGTATGACAGGCAATTATGGCTACACCTTC.

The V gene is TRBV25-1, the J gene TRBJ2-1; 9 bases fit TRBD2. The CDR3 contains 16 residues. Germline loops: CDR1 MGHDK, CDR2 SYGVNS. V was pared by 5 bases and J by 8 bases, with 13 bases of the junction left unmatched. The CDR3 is CASSPPASGTRDEQFF. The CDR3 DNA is TGTGCCAGCAGTCCCCCAGCTAGCGGGACCCGGGATGAGCAGTTCTTC.

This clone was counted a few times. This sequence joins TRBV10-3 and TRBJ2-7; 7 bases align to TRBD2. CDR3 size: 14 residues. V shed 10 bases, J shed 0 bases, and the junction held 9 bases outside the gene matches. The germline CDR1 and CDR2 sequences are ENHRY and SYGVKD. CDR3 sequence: CATRRERDSYEQYF. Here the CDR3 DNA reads TGTGCCACACGAAGAGAGCGGGACTCCTACGAGCAGTACTTC.

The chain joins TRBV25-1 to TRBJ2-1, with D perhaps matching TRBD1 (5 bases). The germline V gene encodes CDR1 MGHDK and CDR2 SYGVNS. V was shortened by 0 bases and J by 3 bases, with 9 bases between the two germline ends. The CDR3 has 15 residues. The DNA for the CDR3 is TGTGCCAGCAGTGAATATAAGGGGAACTACAATGAGCAGTTCTTC. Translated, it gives CASSEYKGNYNEQFF.

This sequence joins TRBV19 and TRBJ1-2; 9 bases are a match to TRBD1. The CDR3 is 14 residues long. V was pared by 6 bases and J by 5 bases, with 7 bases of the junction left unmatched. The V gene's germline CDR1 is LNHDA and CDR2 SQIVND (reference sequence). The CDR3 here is CASSPTGGGYGYTF. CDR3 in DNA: TGTGCCAGTAGCCCGACAGGGGGTGGGTATGGCTACACCTTC.

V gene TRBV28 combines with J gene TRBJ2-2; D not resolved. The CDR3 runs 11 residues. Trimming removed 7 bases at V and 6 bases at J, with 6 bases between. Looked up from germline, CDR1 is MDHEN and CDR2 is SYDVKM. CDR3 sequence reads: CASTVSGELFF. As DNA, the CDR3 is TGTGCCAGCACAGTTTCCGGGGAGCTGTTTTTT.

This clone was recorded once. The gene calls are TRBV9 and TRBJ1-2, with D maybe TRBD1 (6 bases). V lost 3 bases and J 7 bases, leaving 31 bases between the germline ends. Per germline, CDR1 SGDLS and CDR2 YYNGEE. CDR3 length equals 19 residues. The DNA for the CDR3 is TGTGCCAGCAGCGCCCTCCCTCGGGGTAGGGGGATGGTTTGGGGTGGCTACACCTTC. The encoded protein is CASSALPRGRGMVWGGYTF.

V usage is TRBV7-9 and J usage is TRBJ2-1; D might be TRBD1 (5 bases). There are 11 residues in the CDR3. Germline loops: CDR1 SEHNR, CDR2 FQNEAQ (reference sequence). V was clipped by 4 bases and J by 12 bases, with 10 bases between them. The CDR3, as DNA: TGTGCCAGCAGCTCCTCCAGGGTGCAGTTCTTC. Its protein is CASSSSRVQFF.

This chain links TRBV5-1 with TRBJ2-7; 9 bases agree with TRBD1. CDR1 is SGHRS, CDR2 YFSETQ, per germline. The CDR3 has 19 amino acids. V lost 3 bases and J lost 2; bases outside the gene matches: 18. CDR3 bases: TGCGCCAGCAGCTGGGGCCGGGACAGGGAGGGAGTGGGGCCCTACGAGCAGTACTTC. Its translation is CASSWGRDREGVGPYEQYF.

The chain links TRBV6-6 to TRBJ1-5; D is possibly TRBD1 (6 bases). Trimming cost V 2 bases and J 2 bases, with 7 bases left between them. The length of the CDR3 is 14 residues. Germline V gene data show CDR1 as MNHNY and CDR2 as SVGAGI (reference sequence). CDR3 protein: CASSYAGGNQPQHF. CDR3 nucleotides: TGTGCCAGCAGTTACGCAGGGGGCAATCAGCCCCAGCATTTT.

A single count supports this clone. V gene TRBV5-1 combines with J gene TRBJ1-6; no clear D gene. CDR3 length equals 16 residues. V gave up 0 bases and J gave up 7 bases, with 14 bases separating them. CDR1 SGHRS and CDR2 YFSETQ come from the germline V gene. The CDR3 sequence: CASSLEASHGNSPLHF. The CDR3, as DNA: TGCGCCAGCAGCTTGGAGGCGTCCCACGGGAATTCACCCCTCCACTTT.

CDR3 DNA sequence: TGTGCCACCAGCTCCGGGGGCCTAGCGGGAGGGCAAGAGACCCAGTACTTC. Protein product: CATSSGGLAGGQETQYF. The V gene is TRBV15, the J gene TRBJ2-5, with 12 positions matching TRBD2. Trimming cost V 5 bases and J 2 bases; bases outside gene matches: 9. The V gene's germline CDR1 is LNHNV and CDR2 YYDKDF (reference sequence). This CDR3 has 17 residues.

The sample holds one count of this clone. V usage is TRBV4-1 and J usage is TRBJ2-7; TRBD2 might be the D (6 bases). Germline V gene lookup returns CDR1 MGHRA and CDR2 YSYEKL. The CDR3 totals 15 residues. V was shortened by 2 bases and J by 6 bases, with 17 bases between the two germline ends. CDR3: CASSQRPLGGGEQYF. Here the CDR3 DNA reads TGCGCCAGCAGCCAAAGGCCCCTGGGAGGTGGCGAGCAGTACTTC.

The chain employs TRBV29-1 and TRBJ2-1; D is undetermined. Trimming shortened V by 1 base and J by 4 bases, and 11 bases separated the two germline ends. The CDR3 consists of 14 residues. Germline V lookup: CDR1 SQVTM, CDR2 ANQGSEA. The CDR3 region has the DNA TGCAGCGTTGAAGGGGCAGCTAAGTACAATGAGCAGTTCTTC. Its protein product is CSVEGAAKYNEQFF.

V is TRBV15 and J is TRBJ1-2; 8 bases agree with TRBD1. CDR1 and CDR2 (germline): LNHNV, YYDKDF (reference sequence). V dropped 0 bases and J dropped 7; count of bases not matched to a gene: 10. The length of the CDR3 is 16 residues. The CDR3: CATSREDRAVLGGYTF. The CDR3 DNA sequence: TGTGCCACCAGCAGAGAGGACAGGGCCGTCCTGGGTGGCTACACCTTC.

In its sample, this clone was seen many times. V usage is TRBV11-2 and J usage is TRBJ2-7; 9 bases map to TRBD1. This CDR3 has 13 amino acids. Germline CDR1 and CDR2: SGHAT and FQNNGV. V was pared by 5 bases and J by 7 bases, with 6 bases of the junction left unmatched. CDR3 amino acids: CASSIQGAGEQYF. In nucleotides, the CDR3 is TGTGCCAGCAGCATACAGGGGGCGGGGGAGCAGTACTTC.

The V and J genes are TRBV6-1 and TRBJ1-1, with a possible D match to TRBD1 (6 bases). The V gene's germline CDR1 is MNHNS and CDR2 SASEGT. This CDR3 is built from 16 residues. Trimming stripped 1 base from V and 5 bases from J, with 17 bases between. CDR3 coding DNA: TGTGCCAGCAGTGAAGGGGATATATGGGGGCAAACTGAAGCTTTCTTT. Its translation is CASSEGDIWGQTEAFF.

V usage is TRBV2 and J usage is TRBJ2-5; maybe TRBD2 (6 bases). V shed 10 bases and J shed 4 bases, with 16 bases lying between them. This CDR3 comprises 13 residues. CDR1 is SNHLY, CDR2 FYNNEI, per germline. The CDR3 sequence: CATLNTGGETQYF. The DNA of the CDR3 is TGTGCCACCCTTAATACCGGGGGAGAGACCCAGTACTTC.

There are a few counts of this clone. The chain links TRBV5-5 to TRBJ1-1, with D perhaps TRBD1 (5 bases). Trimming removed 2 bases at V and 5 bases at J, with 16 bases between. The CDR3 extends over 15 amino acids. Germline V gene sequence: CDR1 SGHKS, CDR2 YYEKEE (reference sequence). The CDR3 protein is CASSFSGGGGTEAFF. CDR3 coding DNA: TGTGCCAGCAGCTTCTCCGGGGGTGGAGGGACTGAAGCTTTCTTT.

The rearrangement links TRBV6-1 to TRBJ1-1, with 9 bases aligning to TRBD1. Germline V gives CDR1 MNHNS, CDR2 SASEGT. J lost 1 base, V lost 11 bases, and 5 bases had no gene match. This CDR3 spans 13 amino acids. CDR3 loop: CAGRDRENTEAFF. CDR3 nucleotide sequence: TGTGCCGGACGGGACAGGGAGAACACTGAAGCTTTCTTT.

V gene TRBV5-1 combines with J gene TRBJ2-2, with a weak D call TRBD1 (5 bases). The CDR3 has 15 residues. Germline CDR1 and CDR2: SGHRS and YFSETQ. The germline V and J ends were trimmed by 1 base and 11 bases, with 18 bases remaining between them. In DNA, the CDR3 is TGCGCCAGCAGCTTGACTCTACAACAGGTTGAAGAGCTGTTTTTT. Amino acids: CASSLTLQQVEELFF.

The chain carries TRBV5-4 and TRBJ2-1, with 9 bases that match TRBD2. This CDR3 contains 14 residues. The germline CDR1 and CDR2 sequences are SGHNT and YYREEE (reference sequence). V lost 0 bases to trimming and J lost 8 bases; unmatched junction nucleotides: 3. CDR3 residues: CASSLVGTSYEQFF. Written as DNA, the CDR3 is TGTGCCAGCAGCTTGGTGGGGACTAGCTATGAGCAGTTCTTC.

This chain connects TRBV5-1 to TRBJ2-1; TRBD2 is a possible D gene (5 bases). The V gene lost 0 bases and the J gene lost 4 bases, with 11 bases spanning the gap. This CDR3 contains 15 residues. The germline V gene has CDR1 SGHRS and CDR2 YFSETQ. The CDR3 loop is CASSLVDYTYNEQFF. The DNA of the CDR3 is TGCGCCAGCAGCTTGGTCGACTATACTTACAATGAGCAGTTCTTC.